The rows below give T cell receptor beta chains drawn from one sample of a study of metastatic and nonmetastatic thyroid tumors. Through MiXCR, TCRdb re-clonotyped the PCR reads. The sample shows around 45,000 clones, roughly 3.9% of them seen only once. Sequenced sample: blood. These receptors originate from a female donor with papillary thyroid cancer or a benign thyroid nodule (not recorded which). Some clones in this sample may be carry-over from other donors' samples. The CDR3 runs from the conserved cysteine through the conserved F or W. A D gene is named only where the DNA matches it firmly. Size is stated for part of the rows, as once, few or many counts, or as a class when the clone is expanded.

D: TRBD2; size: many; J: TRBJ2-1; V: TRBV5-8; DNA: TGTGCCAGCAGCTTGGATTGGGCAGCGGGAGGCTCCTACAATGAGCAGTTCTTC; CDR3: CASSLDWAAGGSYNEQFF
D: TRBD2; size: many; J: TRBJ2-7; V: TRBV7-2; DNA: TGTGCCAGCAGCTTAGATGCGACTAGCGGGAGGGATTGGCAGTACTTC; CDR3: CASSLDATSGRDWQYF
D: TRBD1; size: .; J: TRBJ2-5; V: TRBV6-2/TRBV6-3; DNA: TGTGCCAGCAGCGTGGCGGACAGGGGGCGGGACCAAGAGACCCAGTACTTC; CDR3: CASSVADRGRDQETQYF
D: TRBD1; size: many; J: TRBJ2-5; V: TRBV20-1; DNA: TGCAGTGCTAGAATTGGACAGGCGCAAGAGACCCAGTACTTT; CDR3: CSARIGQAQETQYF
D: .; size: medium-sized; J: TRBJ2-7; V: TRBV12-3/TRBV12-4; DNA: TGTGCCAGCAGTTTGGCGGGTAGTCGCTACGAGCAGTACTTC; CDR3: CASSLAGSRYEQYF
D: TRBD1; size: many; J: TRBJ1-6; V: TRBV20-1; DNA: TGCAGTGCTAGGCTAGGACAGGGATCCTATAATTCACCCCTCCACTTT; CDR3: CSARLGQGSYNSPLHF
D: .; size: many; J: TRBJ2-7; V: TRBV4-1; DNA: TGCGCCAGCAGCCTAGACCCGGGTCCCTACGAGCAGTACTTC; CDR3: CASSLDPGPYEQYF
D: TRBD2; size: many; J: TRBJ2-3; V: TRBV20-1; DNA: TGCAGTGCTAGAGATCTGACTAGCGGAGGAGATACGCAGTATTTT; CDR3: CSARDLTSGGDTQYF
D: .; size: many; J: TRBJ1-1; V: TRBV10-2; DNA: TGCGCCAGCAGTGAGTTAAGGACAGCCATGAACACTGAAGCTTTCTTT; CDR3: CASSELRTAMNTEAFF
D: .; size: .; J: TRBJ1-2; V: TRBV12-3/TRBV12-4; DNA: TGTGCCAGCAGTTTTTCAGGGAGGGCCCGGGGCTACACCTTC; CDR3: CASSFSGRARGYTF
D: TRBD2; size: many; J: TRBJ2-1; V: TRBV3-1; DNA: TGTGCCAGCAGCCACCTTCTAGCGGGGAACCTCAATGAGCAGTTCTTC; CDR3: CASSHLLAGNLNEQFF
D: TRBD2; size: many; J: TRBJ2-7; V: TRBV9; DNA: TGTGCCAGCAGCGTAGGCGGGAGCTACGAGCAGTACTTC; CDR3: CASSVGGSYEQYF
D: TRBD1; size: many; J: TRBJ2-2; V: TRBV9; DNA: TGTGCCAGCAGCACGCGGACAGGGCTGGCCACCGGGGAGCTGTTTTTT; CDR3: CASSTRTGLATGELFF
D: .; size: few; J: TRBJ2-5; V: TRBV18; DNA: TGTGCCAGCTCACCCCCCGGGGGAGTTCTGTCAGAGACCCAGTACTTC; CDR3: CASSPPGGVLSETQYF
D: TRBD2; size: many; J: TRBJ2-3; V: TRBV7-9; DNA: TGTGCCAGCAGCTTACCCGGACTAGCGGGAGGAGATACGCAGTATTTT; CDR3: CASSLPGLAGGDTQYF
D: .; size: .; J: TRBJ2-7; V: TRBV6-2/TRBV6-3; DNA: TGTGCCAGCAGTGTGGGGACCTACGAGCAGTACTTC; CDR3: CASSVGTYEQYF
D: .; size: many; J: TRBJ2-7; V: TRBV19; DNA: TGTGCCAGTAGTATGACAGAGGGTTACGAGCAGTACTTC; CDR3: CASSMTEGYEQYF
D: .; size: many; J: TRBJ2-5; V: TRBV20-1; DNA: TGCAGTGCTAGGGCCAGCGAGTGGGAGACCCAGTACTTC; CDR3: CSARASEWETQYF
D: .; size: few; J: TRBJ2-7; V: TRBV6-2/TRBV6-3; DNA: TGTGCCAGCAACCCCGAGGGCAGAATCTACGAGCAGTACTTC; CDR3: CASNPEGRIYEQYF
D: TRBD2; size: many; J: TRBJ2-1; V: TRBV20-1; DNA: TGCAGTGCTCCGAGGCCGGGACTAGCGTATAGCTCCTACAATGAGCAGTTCTTC; CDR3: CSAPRPGLAYSSYNEQFF
D: .; size: many; J: TRBJ2-7; V: TRBV12-3/TRBV12-4; DNA: TGTGCCAGCGGTTTCCAGGACACAAGATCCGAGCAGTACTTC; CDR3: CASGFQDTRSEQYF
D: TRBD2; size: few; J: TRBJ2-1; V: TRBV19; DNA: TGTGCCAGTACGGTTTCTAGCGGGTGGGGGAATGAGCAGTTCTTC; CDR3: CASTVSSGWGNEQFF
D: TRBD2; size: few; J: TRBJ2-3; V: TRBV28; DNA: TGTGCCAGCAGCTCAACTCCTAGCGGAGATACGCAGTATTTT; CDR3: CASSSTPSGDTQYF
D: .; size: many; J: TRBJ2-2; V: TRBV19; DNA: TGTGCCAGTAGTCCCAAAGACATCACCGGGGAGCTGTTTTTT; CDR3: CASSPKDITGELFF
D: .; size: .; J: TRBJ1-5; V: TRBV6-1; DNA: TGTGCCAGCAGTGAGTACAAGGCGGCTCAGCCCCAGCATTTT; CDR3: CASSEYKAAQPQHF
D: .; size: many; J: TRBJ2-7; V: TRBV28; DNA: TGTGCCAGCAGTTTATTCGCGGACTACGAGCAGTACTTC; CDR3: CASSLFADYEQYF
D: .; size: few; J: TRBJ1-2; V: TRBV6-6; DNA: TGTGCCAGCAGTTACCCGATATCTGGAGTGTATGGCTACACCTTC; CDR3: CASSYPISGVYGYTF
D: TRBD1; size: many; J: TRBJ2-7; V: TRBV19; DNA: TGTGCCAGTAGTATAGGGCAGGGGGCTGTTGGATACGAGCAGTACTTC; CDR3: CASSIGQGAVGYEQYF
D: .; size: .; J: TRBJ2-1; V: TRBV6-1; DNA: TGTGCCAGCAGTGATTTAAACAATGAGCAGTTCTTC; CDR3: CASSDLNNEQFF